The rows below give T cell receptor beta chains drawn from one sample of a study of blood T cell repertoires in COVID-19. This table comes from immunoSEQ multiplex PCR, and its TCRdb copy is limited to in-frame clones, with some not included. The data contain 200,000 to 250,000 clones, under 90% of them singletons. Sample: peripheral blood. These receptors came from a man younger than 45 with active or convalescent COVID-19. CDR3s include the opening cysteine and the closing phenylalanine or tryptophan. Each record gives: V gene, CDR3 protein.

>TRBV7-9
CASSLGQGYEKLFF
>TRBV5-1
CASSFQTSGITDTQYF
>TRBV30
CAWSGGWGLGANVLTF
>TRBV6-1
CASSEGGGLEAPYF
>TRBV9
CASSVGGAGGELFF
>TRBV28
CASSLFGQGVGKGEAFF
>TRBV5-5
CASRPNSGTGALGYTF
>TRBV5-4
CASSSDSGGNGELFF
>TRBV6-5
CASSPRTPSYEQYF
>TRBV3-1/TRBV3-2
CASSLQGSYEQYF
>TRBV5-6
CASSLPDRALGAFF
>TRBV19
CASSPGGTGEETQYF
>TRBV7-5
CARRKRTVNSPLHF
>TRBV18
CASSPPSGQGNQPQHF
>TRBV2
CASRGDRVGGNTIYF
>TRBV6-4
CASSDSGGAGEQFF
>TRBV19
CASSNEQGALDGEQFF
>TRBV20-1
CSAHRVNEAFF
>TRBV28
CASSSPWGSGRGTQYF
>TRBV5-6
CASSLVGYNEQFF
>TRBV27
CASSLYGDTLNSPLHF
>TRBV27
CASKILRNRVYEQFF
>TRBV6-5
CASGQPNQPQHF
>TRBV5-1
CASSLGGTDTQYF
>TRBV4-3
CASSQEGSGGPYNEQFF
>TRBV5-1
CASSPDRVGGYTF
>TRBV4-1
CASSQGTGGAEGTEAFF
>TRBV29-1
CSAGEGGANVLTF
>TRBV6-5
CASSPWLAGVNEQFF